These 30 T cell receptor beta chains came from one sample sequenced in a study of T cell responses to AZD1222 COVID-19 vaccine. TCRdb keeps only in-frame clones here, not all; method: immunoSEQ multiplex PCR. The sample lists 85,000 to 120,000 clones; around 83% were seen once. The source material was peripheral blood, sampled on day 0 of AZD1222 vaccination. These receptors came from an adult in good health.

This sequence joins TRBV18 and TRBJ2-1; tentatively, D is TRBD2 (6 bases). V shed 4 bases and J shed 10 bases, with 17 bases lying between them. Germline CDR1 reads KGHSH; CDR2 reads LQKENI. The CDR3 contains 14 residues. The CDR3 region has the DNA TGTGCCAGCTCACTATCGGACGGCCTAGCGGAGCAGTTCTTC. Protein sequence: CASSLSDGLAEQFF.

This clone was picked up one time. The chain is built from TRBV15 and TRBJ1-2; TRBD1 aligns across 10 bases. Looked up from germline, CDR1 is LNHNV and CDR2 is YYDKDF (reference sequence). The length of the CDR3 is 17 residues. The junction had 9 bases not matched to a gene; V was cut back by 1 base and J by 4 bases. CDR3 region: CATSRARDRGRFYGYTF. CDR3 in DNA: TGTGCCACCAGCAGAGCCAGAGACAGGGGGCGGTTCTATGGCTACACCTTC. Together with reference TRBV15 and TRBJ1-2, the CDR3 gives the full variable domain: DAMVIQNPRYQVTQFGKPVTLSCSQTLNHNVMYWYQQKSSQAPKLLFHYYDKDFNNEADTPDNFQSRRPNTSFCFLDIRSPGLGDTAMYLCATSRARDRGRFYGYTFGSGTRLTVV.

The J gene is TRBJ2-3, the V gene TRBV19; TRBD2 might be the D (6 bases). This CDR3 is built from 15 residues. V was shortened by 5 bases and J by 4 bases, with 16 bases between the two germline ends. The germline V gene has CDR1 LNHDA and CDR2 SQIVND (reference sequence). The CDR3 sequence is CASSSPQGLSDTQYF. The CDR3 nucleotides are TGTGCCAGTAGTTCACCCCAGGGACTCTCAGATACGCAGTATTTT.

The V gene is TRBV19, the J gene TRBJ1-5; D remains unclear. CDR3 length equals 12 residues. The germline CDR1 and CDR2 sequences are LNHDA and SQIVND (reference sequence). V lost 0 bases to trimming and J lost 7 bases, with 4 bases between them. The CDR3 DNA is TGTGCCAGTAGTATAGAGGGACAGCCCCAGCATTTT. It codes for CASSIEGQPQHF. Complete variable domain (other parts from reference TRBV19 and TRBJ1-5): DGGITQSPKYLFRKEGQNVTLSCEQNLNHDAMYWYRQDPGQGLRLIYYSQIVNDFQKGDIAEGYSVSREKKESFPLTVTSAQKNPTAFYLCASSIEGQPQHFGDGTRLSIL.

CDR3 sequence (DNA): TGTGCCAGCAGTCCCTGGTGGCTGCGCTCTGGAAACACCATATATTTT. It specifies CASSPWWLRSGNTIYF. The chain carries TRBV28 and TRBJ1-3; D gene ambiguous. Germline V gene sequence: CDR1 MDHEN, CDR2 SYDVKM. Trimming cost V 5 bases and J 0 bases, with 14 bases left between them. CDR3 length equals 16 residues.

This chain connects TRBV5-1 to TRBJ1-2; TRBD1 aligns across 8 bases. The CDR3 consists of 18 residues. The trim removed 0 bases at V and 0 bases at J, leaving 10 bases unmatched. Germline loops: CDR1 SGHRS, CDR2 YFSETQ. The CDR3: CASSLAGTGGSANYGYTF. In nucleotides, the CDR3 is TGCGCCAGCAGCTTGGCCGGGACAGGCGGATCAGCTAACTATGGCTACACCTTC.

The chain is built from TRBV19 and TRBJ2-1; 13 bases are a match to TRBD2. The CDR3 consists of 15 residues. Germline V CDR1 and CDR2: LNHDA, SQIVND (reference sequence). V was clipped by 9 bases and J by 6 bases; unmatched bases: 8. The CDR3 here is CASSPLAGGGNEQFF. CDR3 in DNA: TGTGCCAGCTCCCCACTAGCGGGAGGGGGCAATGAGCAGTTCTTC.

This chain connects TRBV7-9 to TRBJ1-3; D is possibly TRBD1 (5 bases). This CDR3 is built from 16 residues. Per the germline V gene, CDR1 is SEHNR and CDR2 is FQNEAQ (reference sequence). V lost 7 bases and J lost 0, with 16 bases in between. The CDR3 DNA is TGTGCCAGCATCTCGGGACGGTCCGTCTCTGGAAACACCATATATTTT. Translating gives CASISGRSVSGNTIYF.

V and J are TRBV6-5 and TRBJ1-4; 11 positions agree with TRBD1. V shed 6 bases and J 5 bases; nucleotides not matched to a gene: 2. CDR1 and CDR2 (germline): MNHEY, SVGAGI. This CDR3 comprises 14 residues. The CDR3 coding sequence is TGTGCCAGCAGCCGGGACAGGGGGAATGAAAAACTGTTTTTT. This encodes CASSRDRGNEKLFF.

The chain employs TRBV6-5 and TRBJ1-6, with 8 bases lining up with TRBD1. V was pared by 6 bases and J by 10 bases, with 11 bases of the junction left unmatched. The CDR3 extends over 15 amino acids. The germline V gene has CDR1 MNHEY and CDR2 SVGAGI. CDR3: CASRLGGQGASPLHF. CDR3 sequence (DNA): TGTGCCAGCAGACTGGGGGGGCAGGGGGCATCACCCCTCCACTTT.

The chain is built from TRBV6-5 and TRBJ1-2; no reliable D call. V lost 10 bases and J lost 0, with 12 bases in between. Germline V gene lookup returns CDR1 MNHEY and CDR2 SVGAGI. The CDR3 has 13 residues. The CDR3 reads CAIPTEANYGYTF. CDR3 in DNA: TGTGCCATCCCGACCGAAGCTAACTATGGCTACACCTTC.

This chain's CDR3 is CASSPDRGHTDTQYF. Here the CDR3 DNA reads TGTGCCAGCAGCCCGGACAGGGGCCACACAGATACGCAGTATTTT. This chain joins TRBV7-9 and TRBJ2-3; TRBD1 matches 9 bases. The length of the CDR3 is 15 residues. Germline values: CDR1 SEHNR, CDR2 FQNEAQ (reference sequence). The junction had 5 bases not matched to a gene; V was cut back by 5 bases and J by 2 bases.

The CDR3 sequence is CASRNHYGYTF. The CDR3 bases are TGTGCCAGTAGGAACCACTATGGCTACACCTTC. The rearrangement joins TRBV19 to TRBJ1-2, with no clear D. V shed 6 bases and J shed 3 bases, with 5 bases lying between them. This CDR3 comprises 11 residues. Germline lookup yields CDR1 LNHDA and CDR2 SQIVND (reference sequence).

This rearrangement joins TRBV28 to TRBJ2-4, with D perhaps TRBD1 or TRBD2 (5 bases each). The CDR3 is made up of 14 amino acids. V was cut by 5 bases and J by 15 bases, with 23 bases left in between. The germline CDR1 and CDR2 sequences are MDHEN and SYDVKM. The CDR3 loop is CASSPMGRLGPGYF. DNA for the CDR3: TGTGCCAGCAGTCCCATGGGAAGGCTGGGACCGGGGTACTTC.

In nucleotides, the CDR3 is TGTGCCAGCAGTTACTCGTTGTTAAGGACAGACACCACAGATACGCAGTATTTT. Residues: CASSYSLLRTDTTDTQYF. The rearrangement joins TRBV6-2 or TRBV6-3 to TRBJ2-3, with D possibly matching TRBD1 (6 bases). Trimming removed 0 bases from V and 2 bases from J, with 18 bases in between. Germline CDR1 is MNHEY and CDR2 is SVGEGT. This CDR3 comprises 18 residues.

This chain joins TRBV11-2 and TRBJ2-2; possible D gene TRBD2, 7 bases. Trimming shortened V by 5 bases and J by 3 bases, and 19 bases separated the two germline ends. Germline loops: CDR1 SGHAT, CDR2 FQNNGV. CDR3 length equals 17 residues. The CDR3 nucleotides are TGTGCCAGCAGCGCGAGGGTCGGGGGGCGACACACCGGGGAGCTGTTTTTT. Translating gives CASSARVGGRHTGELFF. The full variable domain, with the rest looked up from reference TRBV11-2 and TRBJ2-2, is EAGVAQSPRYKIIEKRQSVAFWCNPISGHATLYWYQQILGQGPKLLIQFQNNGVVDDSQLPKDRFSAERLKGVDSTLKIQPAKLEDSAVYLCASSARVGGRHTGELFFGEGSRLTVL.

The sample holds one count of this clone. The V call is TRBV19, the J call TRBJ2-1; perhaps TRBD1 as D (5 bases). Trimming stripped 6 bases from V and 11 bases from J, with 17 bases between. Germline lookup yields CDR1 LNHDA and CDR2 SQIVND (reference sequence). The CDR3 is made up of 13 amino acids. The CDR3 here is CASRTKDTQKQFF. The CDR3 DNA reads TGTGCCAGTAGAACGAAGGACACGCAGAAGCAGTTCTTC.

The rearrangement links TRBV5-4 to TRBJ2-2; no clear D gene. Germline lookup yields CDR1 SGHNT and CDR2 YYREEE (reference sequence). This CDR3 is 12 amino acids long. Trimming removed 0 bases from V and 3 bases from J, with 0 bases in between. The chain's CDR3 is CASSLDTGELFF. CDR3 in DNA: TGTGCCAGCAGCTTGGACACCGGGGAGCTGTTTTTT.

The J gene is TRBJ2-1, the V gene TRBV5-1, with 12 bases lining up with TRBD1. Losses at the gene ends were 2 bases for V and 8 bases for J; bases not matched to a gene: 20. The CDR3 consists of 20 residues. CDR1 is SGHRS and CDR2 is YFSETQ in the germline V gene. CDR3 residues: CASSLPGQGAPSGSLYEQFF. DNA for the CDR3: TGCGCCAGCAGCTTACCGGGACAGGGGGCTCCTAGCGGGAGTCTCTATGAGCAGTTCTTC.

The chain employs TRBV6-5 and TRBJ1-1; D ambiguous. Germline V gene sequence: CDR1 MNHEY, CDR2 SVGAGI. The ends were cut back, 4 bases at V and 5 bases at J, with 14 bases in the middle. There are 14 residues in the CDR3. CDR3: CASSWAGRLTEAFF. For the CDR3, the DNA is TGTGCCAGCAGTTGGGCCGGGAGACTAACTGAAGCTTTCTTT.

V and J are TRBV28 and TRBJ1-1; unclear D gene. Germline values: CDR1 MDHEN, CDR2 SYDVKM. The CDR3 totals 12 residues. V shed 5 bases and J shed 7 bases, with 11 bases lying between them. The CDR3 reads CASSPMGLEAFF. CDR3 coding DNA: TGTGCCAGCAGTCCAATGGGCCTTGAAGCTTTCTTT. Full variable domain (rest looked up from reference TRBV28 and TRBJ1-1): DVKVTQSSRYLVKRTGEKVFLECVQDMDHENMFWYRQDPGLGLRLIYFSYDVKMKEKGDIPEGYSVSREKKERFSLILESASTNQTSMYLCASSPMGLEAFFGQGTRLTVV.

This chain joins TRBV5-1 and TRBJ2-7, with D possibly matching TRBD2 (5 bases). The germline gives CDR1 SGHRS, CDR2 YFSETQ. CDR3 length equals 13 residues. Trimming took 4 bases from V and 1 from J, leaving 9 bases between them. CDR3 protein: CASSRRGSYEQYF. CDR3 nucleotide sequence: TGCGCCAGCAGCAGACGGGGTTCCTACGAGCAGTACTTC.

This rearrangement joins TRBV30 to TRBJ1-3; D not resolved. The CDR3 has 14 amino acids. CDR1 and CDR2 from the germline V gene are GTSNPN and SVGIG (reference sequence). Trimming shortened V by 0 bases and J by 0 bases, and 6 bases separated the two germline ends. CDR3 in DNA: TGTGCCTGGAGTGTCGGGAGCTCTGGAAACACCATATATTTT. Its translation: CAWSVGSSGNTIYF.

The V and J genes are TRBV28 and TRBJ2-2; no firm D call. The CDR3 consists of 15 residues. Trimming took off 7 bases at V and 5 bases at J, with 17 bases between the two ends. CDR1 is MDHEN and CDR2 is SYDVKM in the germline V gene. The CDR3 is CASKGGHRRTGELFF. The DNA of the CDR3 is TGTGCCAGCAAGGGCGGTCACCGAAGGACCGGGGAGCTGTTTTTT.

J is TRBJ2-7 and V is TRBV18; 7 positions match TRBD1. Losses at the gene ends were 6 bases for V and 3 bases for J; bases not matched to a gene: 8. Germline V gene sequence: CDR1 KGHSH, CDR2 LQKENI. The CDR3 is 14 amino acids. CDR3 bases: TGTGCCAGCTCGCTTACCGGGACAGACTACGAGCAGTACTTC. It translates to CASSLTGTDYEQYF.

The chain couples TRBV11-2 to TRBJ2-1, with 10 bases matching TRBD2. The V segment lost 4 bases and the J segment 10 bases; nucleotides outside the gene matches: 7. This CDR3 spans 14 amino acids. The germline V gene has CDR1 SGHAT and CDR2 FQNNGV. The CDR3 nucleotides are TGTGCCAGCAGCTCCCAAACACTAGCGGGGGAGCAGTTCTTC. Amino acids: CASSSQTLAGEQFF.

The rearrangement joins TRBV6-5 to TRBJ1-6; TRBD1 matches 7 bases. V was clipped by 9 bases and J by 5 bases; unmatched bases: 10. This CDR3 is built from 15 residues. Germline V lookup: CDR1 MNHEY, CDR2 SVGAGI. The DNA of the CDR3 is TGTGCCAGTAATTCCTTGGGACAGAATAATTCACCCCTCCACTTT. It is translated as CASNSLGQNNSPLHF.

The chain has TRBV12-5 and TRBJ2-7; a weak D match, TRBD2 (5 bases). Germline V gene sequence: CDR1 LGHNT, CDR2 FRNRAP. Trimming removed 6 bases from V and 3 bases from J, with 15 bases in between. The CDR3 loop spans 14 amino acids. The CDR3 sequence is CASGPGGARYEQYF. DNA of the CDR3: TGTGCTAGTGGGCCTGGAGGTGCTCGCTACGAGCAGTACTTC.

Only a few counts were recorded for this clone. This rearrangement joins TRBV7-3 to TRBJ2-2, with D unresolved. V lost 3 bases, J lost 4 bases, and 6 bases lay in between. CDR3 length equals 13 residues. Germline CDR1 and CDR2: SGHTA and FQGTGA. The CDR3 nucleotides are TGTGCCAGCAGCTTCCGGCCCACCGGGGAGCTGTTTTTT. It encodes CASSFRPTGELFF.

CDR3 region: CASKDNKGSPLHF. In DNA form, the CDR3 reads TGTGCCAGCAAAGATAACAAGGGGTCACCCCTCCACTTT. The chain recombines TRBV6-5 with TRBJ1-6, with D possibly matching TRBD1 (5 bases). The CDR3 totals 13 residues. The germline V gene encodes CDR1 MNHEY and CDR2 SVGAGI. Trimming took 7 bases from V and 10 from J, leaving 14 bases between them.